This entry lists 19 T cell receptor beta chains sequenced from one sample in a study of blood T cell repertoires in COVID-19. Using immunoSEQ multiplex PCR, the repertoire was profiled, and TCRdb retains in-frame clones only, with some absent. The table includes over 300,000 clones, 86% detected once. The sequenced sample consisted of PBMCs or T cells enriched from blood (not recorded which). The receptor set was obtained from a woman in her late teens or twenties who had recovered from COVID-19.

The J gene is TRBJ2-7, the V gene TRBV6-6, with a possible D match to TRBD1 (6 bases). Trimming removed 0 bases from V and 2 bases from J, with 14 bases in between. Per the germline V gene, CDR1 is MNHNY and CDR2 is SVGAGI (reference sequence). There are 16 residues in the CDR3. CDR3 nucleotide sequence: TGTGCCAGCAGTTACTCAGCCGACAGGCCTACCTACGAGCAGTACTTC. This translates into CASSYSADRPTYEQYF.

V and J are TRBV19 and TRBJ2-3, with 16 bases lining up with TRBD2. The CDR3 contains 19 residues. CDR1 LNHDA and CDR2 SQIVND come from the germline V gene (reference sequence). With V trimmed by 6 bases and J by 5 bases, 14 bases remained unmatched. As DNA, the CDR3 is TGTGCCAGTAGGCCGGGACTAGCGGGGGGGCAGGTCGGGAAAGATACGCAGTATTTT. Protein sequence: CASRPGLAGGQVGKDTQYF.

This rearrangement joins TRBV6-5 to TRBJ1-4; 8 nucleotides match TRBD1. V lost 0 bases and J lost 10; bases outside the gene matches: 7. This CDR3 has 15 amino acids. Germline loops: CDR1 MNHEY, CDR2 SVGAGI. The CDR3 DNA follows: TGTGCCAGCAGTTACTCTGGGACAGGAGAGGTAAAACTGTTTTTT. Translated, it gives CASSYSGTGEVKLFF.

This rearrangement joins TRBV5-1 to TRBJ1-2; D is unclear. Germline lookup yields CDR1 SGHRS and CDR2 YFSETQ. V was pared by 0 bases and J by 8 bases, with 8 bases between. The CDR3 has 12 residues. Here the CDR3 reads CASSLGDRGYTF. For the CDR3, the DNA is TGCGCCAGCAGCTTGGGAGATCGGGGCTACACCTTC.

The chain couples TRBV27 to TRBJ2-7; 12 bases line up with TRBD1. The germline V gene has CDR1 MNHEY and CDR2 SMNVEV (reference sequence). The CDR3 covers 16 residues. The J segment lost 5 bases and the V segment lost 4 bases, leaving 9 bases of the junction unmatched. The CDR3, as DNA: TGTGCCAGCAGTTCGCTTCCGGGACAGGGGGCCCACGAGCAGTACTTC. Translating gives CASSSLPGQGAHEQYF.

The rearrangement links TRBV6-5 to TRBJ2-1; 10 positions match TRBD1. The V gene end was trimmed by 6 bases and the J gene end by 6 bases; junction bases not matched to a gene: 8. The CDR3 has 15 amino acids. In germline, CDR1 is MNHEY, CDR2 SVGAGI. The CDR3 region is CASSTLRTGGNEQFF. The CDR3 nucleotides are TGTGCCAGCAGCACATTGAGGACAGGGGGCAATGAGCAGTTCTTC.

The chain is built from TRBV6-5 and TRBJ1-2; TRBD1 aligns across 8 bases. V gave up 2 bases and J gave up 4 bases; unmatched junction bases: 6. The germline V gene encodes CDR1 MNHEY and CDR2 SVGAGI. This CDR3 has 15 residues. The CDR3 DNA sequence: TGTGCCAGCAGTTACATCCGGGACAGGACCTATGGCTACACCTTC. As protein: CASSYIRDRTYGYTF.

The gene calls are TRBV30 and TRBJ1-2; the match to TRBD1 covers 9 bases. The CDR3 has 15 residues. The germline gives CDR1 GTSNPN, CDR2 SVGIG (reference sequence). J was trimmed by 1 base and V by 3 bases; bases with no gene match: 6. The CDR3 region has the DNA TGTGCCTGGAGCCGAAGACAGGGGGTTAACTATGGCTACACCTTC. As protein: CAWSRRQGVNYGYTF.

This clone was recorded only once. This chain's CDR3 is CASSLGTGGHNEQFF. CDR3 bases: TGTGCCAGTAGTCTCGGGACAGGGGGCCACAATGAGCAGTTCTTC. The chain couples TRBV19 to TRBJ2-1; TRBD1 matches at 12 bases. Trimming removed 5 bases from V and 5 bases from J; junction bases left unmatched: 4. CDR1 is LNHDA, CDR2 SQIVND, per germline (reference sequence). The CDR3 runs 15 residues. Full variable domain (remainder filled in from reference TRBV19 and TRBJ2-1): DGGITQSPKYLFRKEGQNVTLSCEQNLNHDAMYWYRQDPGQGLRLIYYSQIVNDFQKGDIAEGYSVSREKKESFPLTVTSAQKNPTAFYLCASSLGTGGHNEQFFGPGTRLTVL.

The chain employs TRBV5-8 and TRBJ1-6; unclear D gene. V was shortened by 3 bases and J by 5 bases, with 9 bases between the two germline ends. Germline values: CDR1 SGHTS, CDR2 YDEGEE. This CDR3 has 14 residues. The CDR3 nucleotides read TGTGCCAGCAGCTCCGACACTCATAATTCACCCCTCCACTTT. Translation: CASSSDTHNSPLHF.

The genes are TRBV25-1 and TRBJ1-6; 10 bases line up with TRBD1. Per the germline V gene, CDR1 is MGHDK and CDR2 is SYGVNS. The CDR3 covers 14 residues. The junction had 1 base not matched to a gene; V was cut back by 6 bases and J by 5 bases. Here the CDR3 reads CASRGQGNNSPLHF. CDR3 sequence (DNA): TGTGCCAGCAGGGGACAGGGGAATAATTCACCCCTCCACTTT. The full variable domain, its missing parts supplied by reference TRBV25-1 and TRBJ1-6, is EADIYQTPRYLVIGTGKKITLECSQTMGHDKMYWYQQDPGMELHLIHYSYGVNSTEKGDLSSESTVSRIRTEHFPLTLESARPSHTSQYLCASRGQGNNSPLHFGNGTRLTVT.

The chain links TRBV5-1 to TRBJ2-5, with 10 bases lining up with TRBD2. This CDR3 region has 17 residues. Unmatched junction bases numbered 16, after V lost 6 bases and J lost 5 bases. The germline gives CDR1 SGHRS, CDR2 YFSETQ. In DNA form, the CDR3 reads TGCGCCAGCAACGCAGGGGGTATAGCGGGAGGCTTGGAGACCCAGTACTTC. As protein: CASNAGGIAGGLETQYF. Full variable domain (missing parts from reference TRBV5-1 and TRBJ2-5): KAGVTQTPRYLIKTRGQQVTLSCSPISGHRSVSWYQQTPGQGLQFLFEYFSETQRNKGNFPGRFSGRQFSNSRSEMNVSTLELGDSALYLCASNAGGIAGGLETQYFGPGTRLLVL.

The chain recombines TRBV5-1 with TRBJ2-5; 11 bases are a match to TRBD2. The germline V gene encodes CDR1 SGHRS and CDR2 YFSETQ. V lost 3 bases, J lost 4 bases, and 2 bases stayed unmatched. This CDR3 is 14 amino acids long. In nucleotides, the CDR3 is TGCGCCAGCAGCTCGGGACTAGCGGTAGAGACCCAGTACTTC. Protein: CASSSGLAVETQYF.

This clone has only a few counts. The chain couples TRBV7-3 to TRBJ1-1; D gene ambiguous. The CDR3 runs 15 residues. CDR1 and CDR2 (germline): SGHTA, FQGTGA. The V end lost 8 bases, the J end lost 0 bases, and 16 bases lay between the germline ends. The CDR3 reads CASSFLNRLNTEAFF. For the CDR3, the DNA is TGTGCCAGCTCTTTCCTAAACAGACTGAACACTGAAGCTTTCTTT. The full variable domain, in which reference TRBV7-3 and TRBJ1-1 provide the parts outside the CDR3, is GAGVSQTPSNKVTEKGKYVELRCDPISGHTALYWYRQSLGQGPEFLIYFQGTGAADDSGLPNDRFFAVRPEGSVSTLKIQRTERGDSAVYLCASSFLNRLNTEAFFGQGTRLTVV.

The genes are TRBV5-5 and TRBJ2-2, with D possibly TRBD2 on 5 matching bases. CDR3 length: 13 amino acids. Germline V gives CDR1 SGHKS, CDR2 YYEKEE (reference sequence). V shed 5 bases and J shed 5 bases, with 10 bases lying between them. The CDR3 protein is CASRRAETGELFF. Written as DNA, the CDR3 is TGTGCCAGCAGGCGGGCGGAGACCGGGGAGCTGTTTTTT.

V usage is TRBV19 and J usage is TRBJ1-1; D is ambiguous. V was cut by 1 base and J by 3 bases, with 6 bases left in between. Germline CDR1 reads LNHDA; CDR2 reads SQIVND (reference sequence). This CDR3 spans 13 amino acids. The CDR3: CASSIVSYTEAFF. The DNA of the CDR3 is TGTGCCAGTAGTATAGTCAGTTACACTGAAGCTTTCTTT.

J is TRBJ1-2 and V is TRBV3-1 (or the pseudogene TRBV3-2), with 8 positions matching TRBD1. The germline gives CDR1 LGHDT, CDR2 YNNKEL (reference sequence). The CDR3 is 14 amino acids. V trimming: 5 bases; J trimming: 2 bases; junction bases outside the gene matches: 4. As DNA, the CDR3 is TGTGCCAGCAGCACCCGGACAGGGAACTATGGCTACACCTTC. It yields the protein CASSTRTGNYGYTF.

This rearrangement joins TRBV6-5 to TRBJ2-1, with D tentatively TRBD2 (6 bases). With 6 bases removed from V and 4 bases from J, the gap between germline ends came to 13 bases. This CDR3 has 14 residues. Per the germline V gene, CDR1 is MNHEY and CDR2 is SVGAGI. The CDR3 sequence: CASRFAGRYNEQFF. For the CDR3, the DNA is TGTGCCAGCAGGTTTGCGGGGCGGTACAATGAGCAGTTCTTC.

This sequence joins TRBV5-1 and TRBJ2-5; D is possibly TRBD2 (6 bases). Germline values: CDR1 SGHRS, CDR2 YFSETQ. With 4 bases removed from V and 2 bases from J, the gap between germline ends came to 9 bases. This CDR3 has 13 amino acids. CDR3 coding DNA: TGCGCCAGCAGCCGCGGACTACAAGAGACCCAGTACTTC. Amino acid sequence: CASSRGLQETQYF.